These 22 T cell receptor beta chains originate from one sample sequenced in a study of identical twins. TCRdb reanalysed the 5' RACE reads using MiXCR and keeps one entry per CDR3 protein. The table has approximately 550,000 distinct CDR3 sequences, 20% to 25% seen once; the top ten hold around 0.48%. The same sample was also used in a study of yellow fever vaccine responses in identical twins.

Sequenced: CD4+ T cells sorted from blood. The receptors come from a woman aged 18-29 years in good health.

The CDR3 sequence: CASSFQGPYNEQFF. The CDR3, as DNA: TGTGCCAGCAGTTTTCAGGGACCCTACAATGAGCAGTTCTTC. The chain employs TRBV27 and TRBJ2-1; TRBD1 or TRBD2 may be the D gene (5 bases each). V gave up 3 bases and J gave up 2 bases, with 8 bases separating them. The CDR3 has 14 amino acids. The V gene's germline CDR1 is MNHEY and CDR2 SMNVEV (reference sequence).

This clonotype showed up just a few times. The chain combines TRBV11-1 with TRBJ2-3; D might be TRBD1 (5 bases). From germline, CDR1 is SGHAT and CDR2 FQDESV (reference sequence). V shed 8 bases and J shed 2 bases, with 5 bases lying between them. The CDR3 sequence is 11 residues long. The CDR3 spells CASGHTDTQYF. CDR3 bases: TGTGCCAGCGGACACACAGATACGCAGTATTTT.

V and J are TRBV5-1 and TRBJ2-1; D remains unclear. Trimming took off 4 bases at V and 9 bases at J, with 8 bases between the two ends. Germline V gives CDR1 SGHRS, CDR2 YFSETQ. The CDR3 spans 11 residues. This CDR3 is CASSHNLEQFF. CDR3 bases: TGCGCCAGCAGCCATAATCTTGAGCAGTTCTTC.

The CDR3 coding sequence is TGTGCCAGCACCCCCCCGGGATTAGCGGGAGGTTCTGAGCAGTTCTTC. Translating gives CASTPPGLAGGSEQFF. This chain connects TRBV5-6 to TRBJ2-1; 10 bases match TRBD2. The germline V gene encodes CDR1 SGHDT and CDR2 YYEEEE. V shed 6 bases and J 9 bases; nucleotides not matched to a gene: 15. The CDR3 is made up of 16 amino acids. The variable domain in full, completed from reference TRBV5-6 and TRBJ2-1, reads DAGVTQSPTHLIKTRGQQVTLRCSPKSGHDTVSWYQQALGQGPQFIFQYYEEEERQRGNFPDRFSGHQFPNYSSELNVNALLLGDSALYLCASTPPGLAGGSEQFFGPGTRLTVL.

This chain's CDR3 is CASGTQLNEQFF. The CDR3 DNA follows: TGTGCCAGCGGAACCCAGCTCAATGAGCAGTTCTTC. The chain employs TRBV7-9 and TRBJ2-1; no firm D call. Germline lookup yields CDR1 SEHNR and CDR2 FQNEAQ (reference sequence). The ends were cut back, 8 bases at V and 6 bases at J, with 11 bases in the middle. CDR3 length: 12 residues.

At least ten counts were recorded for this clonotype. The CDR3 loop is CASSTGQGLYGYTF. The DNA for the CDR3 is TGTGCCAGCAGCACTGGACAGGGGCTCTATGGCTACACCTTC. The genes are TRBV7-6 and TRBJ1-2, with 9 nucleotides matching TRBD1. The CDR3 loop spans 14 amino acids. The ends lost 5 bases at V and 4 bases at J; junction bases unmatched: 5. Germline CDR1 reads SGHVS; CDR2 reads FNYEAQ.

This clonotype was observed a handful of times. The chain is built from TRBV15 and TRBJ2-5, with D unresolved. Germline CDR1 and CDR2: LNHNV and YYDKDF (reference sequence). CDR3 length: 13 amino acids. Trimming pared 1 base from V and 1 base from J, leaving 4 bases between. In DNA, the CDR3 is TGTGCCACCAGCAGAGTCCCCCAAGAGACCCAGTACTTC. It is translated as CATSRVPQETQYF.

The chain recombines TRBV11-1 with TRBJ2-1, with D possibly being TRBD2 (5 bases). V lost 4 bases, J lost 5 bases, and 21 bases lay in between. Germline CDR1 SGHAT, CDR2 FQDESV (reference sequence). This CDR3 is 17 amino acids long. The CDR3 DNA is TGTGCCAGCAGCTATGTTTTAACTGTGGGGAGTGACAATGAGCAGTTCTTC. Translating it yields CASSYVLTVGSDNEQFF.

The chain has TRBV20-1 and TRBJ2-1; possible D gene TRBD1, 7 bases. The CDR3 extends over 17 amino acids. Germline CDR1 reads DFQATT; CDR2 reads SNEGSKA (reference sequence). Trimming took off 1 base at V and 0 bases at J, with 16 bases between the two ends. The CDR3 DNA is TGCAGTGCTAGAGCTCCCGGAGGGGGCCTCTCCTACAATGAGCAGTTCTTC. Residues: CSARAPGGGLSYNEQFF.

The chain joins TRBV29-1 to TRBJ2-1; the D call may be TRBD1 or TRBD2 (5 bases each). This CDR3 comprises 15 residues. V was clipped by 2 bases and J by 6 bases, with 17 bases between them. The V gene's germline CDR1 is SQVTM and CDR2 ANQGSEA. CDR3 sequence reads: CSVEHWGSGPNEQFF. The CDR3 bases are TGCAGCGTTGAACATTGGGGGAGTGGTCCCAATGAGCAGTTCTTC.

The gene calls are TRBV5-1 and TRBJ2-1, with TRBD1 identical over 8 bases. J was trimmed by 4 bases and V by 3 bases; bases with no gene match: 6. Germline V gene sequence: CDR1 SGHRS, CDR2 YFSETQ. The CDR3 contains 15 residues. Here the CDR3 DNA reads TGCGCCAGCAGCTCTACCGGGACAGGATACAATGAGCAGTTCTTC. Translated: CASSSTGTGYNEQFF.

This clonotype was recorded at least ten times. The V gene is TRBV28, the J gene TRBJ1-5; 7 bases map to TRBD1. CDR1 MDHEN and CDR2 SYDVKM come from the germline V gene. Unmatched junction bases numbered 0, after V lost 5 bases and J lost 2 bases. CDR3 length: 13 amino acids. CDR3 in DNA: TGTGCCAGCAGTGACAGGGGCAATCAGCCCCAGCATTTT. It is translated as CASSDRGNQPQHF.

In this sample, this clonotype turned up a few times. The chain joins TRBV14 to TRBJ2-1, with TRBD2 matching 12 bases. V lost 1 base to trimming and J lost 4 bases; unmatched junction nucleotides: 8. The CDR3 runs to 18 residues. Germline V gene lookup returns CDR1 SGHDN and CDR2 FVKESK. The CDR3 nucleotides read TGTGCCAGCAGCCAAGCCCGACTAGCGGGGGCGGTATACAATGAGCAGTTCTTC. This codes for CASSQARLAGAVYNEQFF.

V and J are TRBV6-5 and TRBJ2-7; 8 nucleotides line up with TRBD1. V lost 0 bases to trimming and J lost 4 bases; unmatched junction nucleotides: 5. The germline gives CDR1 MNHEY, CDR2 SVGAGI. The CDR3 runs to 15 residues. CDR3 sequence reads: CASSYSPRQGYEQYF. As DNA, the CDR3 is TGTGCCAGCAGTTACTCCCCTCGACAGGGGTACGAGCAGTACTTC.

The chain carries TRBV7-8 and TRBJ2-3, with D unclear. Deletions cut 4 bases from V and 5 bases from J, with 13 bases between. Germline V lookup: CDR1 SGHVS, CDR2 FQNEAQ. The CDR3 contains 14 residues. The CDR3 DNA sequence: TGTGCCAGCAGCTCCTCTACTAATCTAGATACGCAGTATTTT. Amino acids: CASSSSTNLDTQYF.

The CDR3 nucleotides are TGTGCCAGCAGCCCCGGGATAGGGGAAGAGACCCAGTACTTC. Its protein is CASSPGIGEETQYF. V usage is TRBV3-1 and J usage is TRBJ2-5, with D perhaps assigned TRBD1 or TRBD2 (5 bases each). Germline V gene lookup returns CDR1 LGHDT and CDR2 YNNKEL (reference sequence). V lost 4 bases to trimming and J lost 3 bases, with 12 bases between them. The CDR3 contains 14 residues.

This clonotype showed up just a few times. This chain links TRBV25-1 with TRBJ2-3; D unclear. Germline V lookup: CDR1 MGHDK, CDR2 SYGVNS. V was clipped by 3 bases and J by 6 bases, with 10 bases between them. This CDR3 is built from 13 residues. CDR3: CASSEMIVDTQYF. CDR3 DNA: TGTGCCAGCAGTGAGATGATTGTGGATACGCAGTATTTT. Full variable domain (missing parts from reference TRBV25-1 and TRBJ2-3): EADIYQTPRYLVIGTGKKITLECSQTMGHDKMYWYQQDPGMELHLIHYSYGVNSTEKGDLSSESTVSRIRTEHFPLTLESARPSHTSQYLCASSEMIVDTQYFGPGTRLTVL.

This rearrangement joins TRBV15 to TRBJ2-3; D is unclear. The CDR3 totals 12 residues. V shed 1 base and J shed 4 bases, with 3 bases lying between them. CDR1 is LNHNV, CDR2 YYDKDF, per germline (reference sequence). CDR3 sequence reads: CATSRVPDTQYF. The CDR3 nucleotides are TGTGCCACCAGCAGAGTCCCAGATACGCAGTATTTT.

Only a few counts were recorded for this clonotype. The chain has TRBV15 and TRBJ1-1; possible D gene TRBD1, 5 bases. This CDR3 spans 12 amino acids. The V gene's germline CDR1 is LNHNV and CDR2 YYDKDF (reference sequence). Between the trimmed V and J ends, which lost 3 bases and 5 bases, there was a span of 7 bases. The CDR3 sequence is CATSSRATEAFF. CDR3 nucleotides: TGTGCCACCAGCAGCAGGGCGACTGAAGCTTTCTTT.

The J gene is TRBJ2-7, the V gene TRBV29-1; tentative D call: TRBD1 (5 bases). The germline V and J ends were trimmed by 2 bases and 3 bases, with 8 bases remaining between them. The CDR3 is 12 amino acids. CDR1 and CDR2 (germline): SQVTM, ANQGSEA. CDR3 loop: CSVEQGGYEQYF. The CDR3 nucleotides are TGCAGCGTTGAACAGGGCGGCTACGAGCAGTACTTC.

This clonotype was seen more than once but under ten times. This chain links TRBV24-1 with TRBJ2-1; D unresolved. The CDR3 extends over 13 amino acids. CDR1 KGHDR and CDR2 SFDVKD come from the germline V gene. Trimming took 5 bases from V and 5 from J, leaving 9 bases between them. The CDR3: CATSGGPNNEQFF. CDR3 nucleotide sequence: TGTGCCACCAGTGGCGGACCAAACAATGAGCAGTTCTTC.

This clonotype has only a few counts. This sequence joins TRBV5-1 and TRBJ2-5; D remains ambiguous. The CDR3 is 14 residues long. Trimming shortened V by 0 bases and J by 7 bases, and 13 bases separated the two germline ends. CDR1 and CDR2 (germline): SGHRS, YFSETQ. CDR3 sequence reads: CASSLVWSTGTQYF. DNA of the CDR3: TGCGCCAGCAGCTTGGTATGGTCTACGGGGACCCAGTACTTC.